This T cell receptor (beta chain) was observed in a study of OX40 agonist ivuxolimab in advanced cancers. Notes on the study in general: People who partly responded at 0.1-3.0 mg/kg had some of the least clonal expansion seen. Compared with CD4+, CD8+ T cells on average had more expanded clones. At 0.1 to 3.0 mg/kg and by week 6, clonal expansion occurred in CD4+ and CD8+ blood T cells.

Profiling relied on immunoSEQ multiplex PCR, and the TCRdb table lists in-frame clones only, not all of them. The top ten hold approximately 2% of the sample, which has tens of thousands of clones, 65% to 90% seen once. This clone was seen only once. Its antigen is unidentified. There are 15 residues in the CDR3. Germline V gene sequence: CDR1 SNHLY, CDR2 FYNNEI. V shed 8 bases and J 7 bases; nucleotides not matched to a gene: 17. The sequence was obtained from an adult with an advanced solid tumor such as melanoma, head and neck, liver or kidney cancer. The chain joins TRBV2 to TRBJ2-7, with 7 bases fitting TRBD2. Specimen: CD4+ or CD8+ T cells sorted from blood, collected in a trial of the OX40 agonist ivuxolimab. The CDR3 DNA reads TGTGCCAGCGGAGAGGTAGCGGGCGCCGGGGGGGAGCAGTACTTC. Amino acids: CASGEVAGAGGEQYF. The full variable domain, with the rest looked up from reference TRBV2 and TRBJ2-7, is EPEVTQTPSHQVTQMGQEVILRCVPISNHLYFYWYRQILGQKVEFLVSFYNNEISEKSEIFDDQFSVERPDGSNFTLKIRSTKLEDSAMYFCASGEVAGAGGEQYFGPGTRLTVT.